A single sample is the source of the 17 T cell receptor beta chains below, sequenced in a study of response to subunit inactivated influenza vaccine. TCRdb recomputed calls from the RT-PCR reads with MiXCR, one row per CDR3 protein. The sample records 400,000 to 650,000 distinct CDR3 sequences, roughly 7.9% being singletons. Sequenced material: PBMCs from blood, taken about 24 months after vaccination. The receptors here all came from a man aged 45-69 years who received an inactivated influenza vaccine.

The chain is built from TRBV7-9 and TRBJ1-2; no clear D gene. There are 13 residues in the CDR3. Trimming removed 8 bases at V and 2 bases at J, with 12 bases between. Per germline, CDR1 SEHNR and CDR2 FQNEAQ (reference sequence). DNA of the CDR3: TGTGCCAGCCAAACCGATCCGAACTATGGCTACACCTTC. Residues: CASQTDPNYGYTF.

The table lists this clonotype with many counts. The gene calls are TRBV4-3 and TRBJ2-7; the D is unclear. This CDR3 region has 17 residues. V was pared by 1 base and J by 1 base, with 17 bases between. Germline CDR1 and CDR2: LGHNA and YSLEER. The CDR3 DNA follows: TGCGCCAGCAGCCAAGCACGCCCTTCTCTGGGGTCCTACGAGCAGTACTTC. Its protein is CASSQARPSLGSYEQYF.

This chain uses TRBV7-2 with TRBJ2-4; D is unclear. The ends were cut back, 1 base at V and 4 bases at J, with 8 bases in the middle. CDR1 and CDR2 from the germline V gene are SGHTA and FQGNSA. The CDR3 consists of 14 residues. CDR3: CASSLGLGKNIQYF. CDR3 DNA sequence: TGTGCCAGCAGCTTAGGTCTCGGGAAAAACATTCAGTACTTC.

The rearrangement links TRBV4-2 to TRBJ2-7; possible D gene TRBD1, 5 bases. CDR1 is LGHNA, CDR2 YNFKEQ, per germline. The CDR3 contains 14 residues. Deletions cut 1 base from V and 4 bases from J, with 11 bases between. CDR3 sequence: CASSQGLTAYEQYF. CDR3 sequence (DNA): TGTGCCAGCAGCCAAGGCCTGACAGCTTACGAGCAGTACTTC.

This clonotype came up many times. The chain links TRBV18 to TRBJ2-1; TRBD1 might be the D (5 bases). The CDR3 has 17 residues. The V gene's germline CDR1 is KGHSH and CDR2 LQKENI. Trimming shortened V by 5 bases and J by 4 bases, and 21 bases separated the two germline ends. CDR3 bases: TGTGCCAGCTCAAGGGGTTCTGGCGTCCGAACGTACAATGAGCAGTTCTTC. This translates into CASSRGSGVRTYNEQFF.

The chain uses TRBV5-1 and TRBJ2-7; D is unclear. Looked up from germline, CDR1 is SGHRS and CDR2 is YFSETQ. The CDR3 sequence is 13 residues long. V lost 3 bases and J lost 6, with 13 bases in between. The CDR3 loop is CASSSGPAPEQYF. The CDR3 bases are TGCGCCAGCAGCTCCGGGCCCGCTCCCGAGCAGTACTTC.

The chain uses TRBV7-2 and TRBJ2-3, with 11 positions matching TRBD2. The length of the CDR3 is 15 residues. J gave up 12 bases and V 4 bases, and 12 bases lay outside the gene matches. Germline assignment: CDR1 SGHTA and CDR2 FQGNSA. This chain's CDR3 is CASSSPLLTSGSQYF. The CDR3 nucleotides are TGTGCCAGCAGCTCTCCACTCTTAACTAGCGGGAGTCAGTATTTT.

This clonotype was picked up many times. The V gene is TRBV7-8, the J gene TRBJ1-3; the D is unclear. This CDR3 is 14 amino acids long. In germline, CDR1 is SGHVS, CDR2 FQNEAQ. The V gene lost 5 bases and the J gene lost 4 bases, with 12 bases spanning the gap. The CDR3 region has the DNA TGTGCCAGCAGCCAGCGCGCCTTCGGAAACACCATATATTTT. Its translation is CASSQRAFGNTIYF.

The chain recombines TRBV7-6 with TRBJ2-5; a possible D gene is TRBD1 (6 bases). In germline, CDR1 is SGHVS, CDR2 FNYEAQ. Trimming pared 1 base from V and 1 base from J, leaving 13 bases between. The CDR3 sequence is 16 residues long. The CDR3 loop is CASSLGGPGPQETQYF. In nucleotides, the CDR3 is TGTGCCAGCAGCTTAGGGGGGCCCGGCCCCCAAGAGACCCAGTACTTC.

This clonotype was observed at least ten times. The V call is TRBV7-9, the J call TRBJ1-1, with unresolved D. Trimming shortened V by 4 bases and J by 7 bases, and 7 bases separated the two germline ends. The CDR3 has 11 amino acids. Germline CDR1 SEHNR, CDR2 FQNEAQ (reference sequence). The CDR3 DNA reads TGTGCCAGCAGCTCCGCAATTGAAGCTTTCTTT. Encoded protein: CASSSAIEAFF.

The J gene is TRBJ1-5, the V gene TRBV20-1; D unresolved. Germline lookup yields CDR1 DFQATT and CDR2 SNEGSKA (reference sequence). The CDR3 has 13 residues. Trimming took 4 bases from V and 1 from J, leaving 8 bases between them. The CDR3 spells CSANSGSNQPQHF. The DNA of the CDR3 is TGCAGTGCTAACAGTGGAAGCAATCAGCCCCAGCATTTT.

This chain uses TRBV20-1 with TRBJ2-3; D may be TRBD2 (6 bases). The CDR3 loop spans 16 amino acids. CDR1 and CDR2 from the germline V gene are DFQATT and SNEGSKA (reference sequence). V lost 6 bases to trimming and J lost 4 bases, with 23 bases between them. The CDR3 spells CSATRSDGGRADTQYF. DNA for the CDR3: TGCAGTGCGACAAGATCGGACGGGGGTAGGGCAGATACGCAGTATTTT.

This clonotype has more than one count but fewer than ten. This chain connects TRBV29-1 to TRBJ2-3; possible D gene TRBD2, 5 bases. The CDR3 consists of 14 residues. Germline CDR1 is SQVTM and CDR2 is ANQGSEA. Between the trimmed V and J ends, which lost 6 bases and 1 base, there was a span of 14 bases. This CDR3 reads CSVVATGRTDTQYF. The CDR3 region has the DNA TGCAGCGTCGTAGCGACCGGCCGCACAGATACGCAGTATTTT.

The table lists this clonotype with a few counts. The rearrangement uses TRBV9 and TRBJ2-2; no clear D. The CDR3 covers 13 residues. The germline V gene has CDR1 SGDLS and CDR2 YYNGEE. V lost 3 bases and J 5 bases, leaving 8 bases between the germline ends. The CDR3 protein is CASSAYPTGELFF. DNA for the CDR3: TGTGCCAGCAGCGCCTACCCGACCGGGGAGCTGTTTTTT. Together with reference TRBV9 and TRBJ2-2, the CDR3 gives the full variable domain: DSGVTQTPKHLITATGQRVTLRCSPRSGDLSVYWYQQSLDQGLQFLIQYYNGEERAKGNILERFSAQQFPDLHSELNLSSLELGDSALYFCASSAYPTGELFFGEGSRLTVL.

At least ten counts were recorded for this clonotype. The genes are TRBV29-1 and TRBJ2-7; the D gene is possibly TRBD2 (5 bases). Trimming took off 5 bases at V and 3 bases at J, with 8 bases between the two ends. Germline CDR1 SQVTM, CDR2 ANQGSEA. The CDR3 runs 11 residues. The CDR3 nucleotides are TGCAGCGTTTACAGCGGCTACGAGCAGTACTTC. It codes for CSVYSGYEQYF.

The genes are TRBV5-6 and TRBJ1-2, with D possibly matching TRBD1 (5 bases). The germline CDR1 and CDR2 sequences are SGHDT and YYEEEE. This CDR3 region has 14 residues. Trimming took off 4 bases at V and 7 bases at J, with 17 bases between the two ends. The CDR3 bases are TGTGCCAGCAGCCAAGTACAGGAAGCAGGTGGCTACACCTTC. It is translated as CASSQVQEAGGYTF.

The chain carries TRBV5-6 and TRBJ2-1; D may match TRBD1 or TRBD2 (5 bases each). CDR3 size: 16 residues. CDR1 and CDR2 from the germline V gene are SGHDT and YYEEEE. V shed 0 bases and J shed 7 bases, with 17 bases lying between them. CDR3 sequence reads: CASSLASSGPGNEQFF. The CDR3 coding sequence is TGTGCCAGCAGCTTGGCTTCGTCGGGGCCGGGAAATGAGCAGTTCTTC.